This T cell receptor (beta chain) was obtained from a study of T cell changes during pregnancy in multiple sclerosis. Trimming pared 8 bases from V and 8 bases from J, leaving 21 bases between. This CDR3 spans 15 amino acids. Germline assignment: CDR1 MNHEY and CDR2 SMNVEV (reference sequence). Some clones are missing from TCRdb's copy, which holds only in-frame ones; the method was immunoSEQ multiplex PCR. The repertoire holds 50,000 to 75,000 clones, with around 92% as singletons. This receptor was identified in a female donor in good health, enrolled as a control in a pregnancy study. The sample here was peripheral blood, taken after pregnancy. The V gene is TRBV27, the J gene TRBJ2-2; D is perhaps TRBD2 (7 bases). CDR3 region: CASGVRGQPLGELFF. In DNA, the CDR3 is TGTGCCAGCGGAGTGCGGGGGCAACCGTTAGGGGAGCTGTTTTTT.